The sequence of this TCR beta chain was determined in a study of cytomegalovirus exposure and HLA in healthy donors. General study results and limits: In vitro data verified a few CMV-associated chains as specific for CMV antigens.

Worth noting for this clone: Its antigen is still unknown.

Both 60 Vbeta primers and 13 Jbeta primers went into the PCR. Some clones are missing from TCRdb's copy, which holds only in-frame ones; the method was immunoSEQ multiplex PCR. Of about 180,000 clones in the sample, about 81% are singletons; the top ten hold about 2.2%. This CDR3 has 14 residues. The V gene's germline CDR1 is MDHEN and CDR2 SYDVKM. Trimming took off 5 bases at V and 5 bases at J, with 15 bases between the two ends. The chain has TRBV28 and TRBJ1-1, with D perhaps TRBD1 (5 bases). The TCR originated in a woman aged 30 to 39 in good health and CMV-seronegative. The sequenced material came from PBMCs. CDR3 coding DNA: TGTGCCAGCAGTCTTCCAGGCGGGGGGACTGAAGCTTTCTTT. As protein: CASSLPGGGTEAFF.